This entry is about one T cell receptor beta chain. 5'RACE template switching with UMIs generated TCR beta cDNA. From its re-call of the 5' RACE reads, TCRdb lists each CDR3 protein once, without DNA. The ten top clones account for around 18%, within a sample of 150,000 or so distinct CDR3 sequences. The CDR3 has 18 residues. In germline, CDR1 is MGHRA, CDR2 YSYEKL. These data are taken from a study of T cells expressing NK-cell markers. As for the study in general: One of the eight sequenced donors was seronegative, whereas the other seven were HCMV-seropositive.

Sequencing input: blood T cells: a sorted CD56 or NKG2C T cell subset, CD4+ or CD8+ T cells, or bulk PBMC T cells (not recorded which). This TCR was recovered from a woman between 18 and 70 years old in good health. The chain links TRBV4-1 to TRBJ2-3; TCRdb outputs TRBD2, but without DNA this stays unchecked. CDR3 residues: CASSHRARDSGSTDTQYF.